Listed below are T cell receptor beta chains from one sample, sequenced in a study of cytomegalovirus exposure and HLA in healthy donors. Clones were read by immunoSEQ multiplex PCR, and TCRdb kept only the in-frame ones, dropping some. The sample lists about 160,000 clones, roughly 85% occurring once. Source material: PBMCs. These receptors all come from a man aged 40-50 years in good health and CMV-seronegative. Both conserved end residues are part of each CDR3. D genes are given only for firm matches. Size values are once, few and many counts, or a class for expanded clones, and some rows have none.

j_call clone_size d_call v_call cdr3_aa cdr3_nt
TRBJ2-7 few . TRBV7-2 CASSFSRGEQYF TGTGCCAGCAGCTTCTCCAGGGGCGAGCAGTACTTC
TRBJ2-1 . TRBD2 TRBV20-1 CSAGLANEQFF TGCAGTGCTGGACTAGCAAACGAGCAGTTCTTC
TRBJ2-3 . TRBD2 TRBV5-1 CASRSAGELADTQYF TGCGCCAGCCGTTCGGCGGGAGAATTGGCAGATACGCAGTATTTT
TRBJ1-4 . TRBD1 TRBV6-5 CASTHGGQGDRTLFF TGTGCCAGCACCCACGGGGGACAGGGGGACAGAACACTGTTTTTT
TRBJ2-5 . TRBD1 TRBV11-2 CASSLVGTGGETQYF TGTGCCAGCAGCTTAGTCGGGACAGGGGGAGAGACCCAGTACTTC
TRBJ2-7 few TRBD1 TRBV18 CASSLGTGVGEQYF TGTGCCAGCTCCCTCGGAACAGGGGTGGGCGAGCAGTACTTC
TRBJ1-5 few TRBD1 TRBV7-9 CSSSLGQAYQPQHF TGTTCCAGCAGCCTTGGACAGGCCTATCAGCCCCAGCATTTT
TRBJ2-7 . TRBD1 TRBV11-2 CASSLGDSYEQYF TGTGCCAGCAGCTTAGGGGACAGTTACGAGCAGTACTTC
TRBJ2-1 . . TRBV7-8 CASSLRDSPSSYNEQFF TGTGCCAGCAGCTTACGAGACTCCCCCTCTTCCTACAATGAGCAGTTCTTC
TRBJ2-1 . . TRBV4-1 CASSQYYLPYNEQFF TGCGCCAGCAGCCAATACTACCTACCCTACAATGAGCAGTTCTTC
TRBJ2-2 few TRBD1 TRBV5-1 CASSFLDRSPGELFF TGCGCCAGCAGCTTCCTGGACAGGTCCCCAGGGGAGCTGTTTTTT
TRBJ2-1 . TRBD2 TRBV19 CASSISAGAYNEQFF TGTGCCAGTAGTATAAGTGCGGGAGCCTACAATGAGCAGTTCTTC
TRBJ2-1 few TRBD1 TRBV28 CASGTSGQGYNEQFF TGTGCCAGCGGAACCTCGGGACAGGGCTACAATGAGCAGTTCTTC
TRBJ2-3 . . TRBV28 CASRSTKGPDTQYF TGTGCCAGCAGATCGACTAAAGGCCCAGATACGCAGTATTTT
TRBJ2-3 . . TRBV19 CASNQGRNTDTQYF TGTGCCAGTAATCAGGGGCGAAACACAGATACGCAGTATTTT
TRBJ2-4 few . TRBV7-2 CASSLGPQGENIQYF TGTGCCAGCAGCTTGGGGCCACAGGGCGAAAACATTCAGTACTTC
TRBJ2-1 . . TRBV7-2 CASSSQGGFSYNEQFF TGTGCCAGCAGCTCCCAAGGGGGTTTCTCCTACAATGAGCAGTTCTTC
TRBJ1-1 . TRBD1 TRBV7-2 CASSSGQGRAFF TGTGCCAGCAGCTCGGGACAGGGAAGGGCTTTCTTT
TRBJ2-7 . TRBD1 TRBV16 CASSQSQGKMEQYF TGTGCCAGCAGCCAATCACAGGGGAAAATGGAGCAGTACTTC
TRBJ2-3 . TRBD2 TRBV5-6 CASSLGVAGALTDTQYF TGTGCCAGCAGCTTGGGGGTAGCGGGAGCCCTCACAGATACGCAGTATTTT
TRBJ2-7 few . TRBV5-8 CASSLAGVSSYEQYF TGTGCCAGCAGCTTGGCCGGGGTTTCCTCCTACGAGCAGTACTTC
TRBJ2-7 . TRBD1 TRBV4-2 CASSPLGTGYEQYF TGTGCCAGCAGCCCCCTAGGGACAGGCTACGAGCAGTACTTC
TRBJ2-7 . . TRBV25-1 CASSDRDFPEQYF TGTGCCAGCAGTGACCGGGACTTCCCCGAGCAGTACTTC
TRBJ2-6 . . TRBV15 CATSRDRESGANVLTF TGTGCCACCAGCAGAGATCGGGAGTCTGGGGCCAACGTCCTGACTTTC
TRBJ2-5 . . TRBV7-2 CASSLRQPPRETQYF TGTGCCAGCAGCTTACGACAGCCACCAAGGGAGACCCAGTACTTC
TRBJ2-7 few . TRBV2 CASSVSGAYEQYF TGTGCCAGCAGTGTCTCAGGCGCCTACGAGCAGTACTTC
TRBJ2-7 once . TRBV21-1 CASSKEVAYRSSYEQYF TGTGCCAGCAGCAAAGAGGTGGCGTACAGAAGCTCCTACGAGCAGTACTTC
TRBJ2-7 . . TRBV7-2 CASSLVASSYEQYF TGTGCCAGCAGCTTAGTTGCTAGCTCCTACGAGCAGTACTTC
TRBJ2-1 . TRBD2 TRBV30 CAWRPLAGNLNEQFF TGTGCCTGGAGGCCACTAGCGGGTAATTTAAATGAGCAGTTCTTC
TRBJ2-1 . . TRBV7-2 CASSLRVQVHNEQFF TGTGCCAGCAGCTTAAGAGTCCAGGTACACAATGAGCAGTTCTTC
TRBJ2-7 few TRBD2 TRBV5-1 CASSSGTSGIRTYEQYF TGCGCCAGCAGCTCTGGGACTAGCGGGATTCGGACCTACGAGCAGTACTTC
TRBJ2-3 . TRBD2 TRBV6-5 CASSYRTSGPSDTQYF TGTGCCAGCAGTTACCGGACTAGCGGCCCCTCGGATACGCAGTATTTT
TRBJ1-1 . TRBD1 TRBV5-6 CASSTTGVRTEAFF TGTGCCAGCAGTACTACAGGGGTTCGGACTGAAGCTTTCTTT
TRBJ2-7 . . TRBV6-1 CASSLRRDSVREQYF TGTGCCAGCAGTCTCCGACGGGATTCGGTGAGGGAGCAGTACTTC
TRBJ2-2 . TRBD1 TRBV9 CASSRQGLDTGELFF TGTGCCAGCAGTAGACAGGGTCTTGACACCGGGGAGCTGTTTTTT
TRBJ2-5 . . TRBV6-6 CASSQAGQPPGTQYF TGTGCCAGCAGCCAGGCGGGACAGCCCCCCGGGACCCAGTACTTC
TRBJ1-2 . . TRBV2 CASHQVYGYTF TGTGCCAGCCATCAGGTTTATGGCTACACCTTC
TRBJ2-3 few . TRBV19 CASSIVGPSTDTQYF TGTGCCAGTAGTATTGTGGGCCCTAGCACAGATACGCAGTATTTT
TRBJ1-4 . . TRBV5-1 CASSLDGSRDEKLFF TGCGCCAGCAGCTTGGATGGCAGTCGGGATGAAAAACTGTTTTTT
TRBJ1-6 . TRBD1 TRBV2 CASSDETGMGSPLHF TGTGCCAGCAGTGATGAGACAGGGATGGGTTCACCCCTCCACTTT
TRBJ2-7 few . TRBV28 CASTGAYEQYF TGTGCCAGTACAGGTGCCTACGAGCAGTACTTC
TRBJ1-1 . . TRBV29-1 CSVRVGALDTEAFF TGCAGCGTTCGGGTTGGGGCGTTGGACACTGAAGCTTTCTTT
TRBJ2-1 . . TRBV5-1 CATTRSTGGNHEQFF TGCGCCACCACACGATCCACCGGAGGAAATCATGAGCAGTTCTTC
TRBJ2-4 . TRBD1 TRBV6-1 CASSEAPGQGIAKNIQYF TGTGCCAGCAGTGAAGCCCCGGGACAGGGTATCGCCAAAAACATTCAGTACTTC